A selection of T cell receptor beta chains follows, all from one sample in a study of preoperative IRX-2 immunotherapy in early breast cancer. TCRdb's copy holds only in-frame clones and misses some; the assay was immunoSEQ multiplex PCR. The sample has 60,000 or so clones, less than 95% seen once. The specimen was collected from a patient treated with IRX-2 immunotherapy. These TCRs come from a human donor with breast cancer. CDR3s include the opening cysteine and the closing phenylalanine or tryptophan. D genes are given only for firm matches. The size entry is marked missing in some rows and otherwise reads once, few, many or a size class.

>.|15|TRBJ1-4|.|TRBV15
TGTGCCACCAGCCCCCTCGGGGGGGCTAATGAAAAACTGTTTTTT
CATSPLGGANEKLFF
>.|16|TRBJ1-1|.|TRBV19
TGTGCCAGTAGTATAGATCGCGTAGACCCAAACACTGAAGCTTTCTTT
CASSIDRVDPNTEAFF
>TRBD1|16|TRBJ2-5|.|TRBV7-8
TGTGCCAGCAGCTTAGCCCAGACAGGGGGCAGAGAGACCCAGTACTTC
CASSLAQTGGRETQYF
>TRBD2|15|TRBJ2-5|.|TRBV7-2
TGTGCCAGCAGCTATCTAGCGGGGGGACCGGAGACCCAGTACTTC
CASSYLAGGPETQYF
>TRBD2|14|TRBJ2-7|.|TRBV29-1
TGCAGCGTTTTACCAGGACTAGCGGCCTACGAGCAGTACTTC
CSVLPGLAAYEQYF
>TRBD2|15|TRBJ2-1|.|TRBV15
TGTGCCACCAGCGCCCTCCCACGGGGGGGAAATGAGCAGTTCTTC
CATSALPRGGNEQFF
>.|13|TRBJ2-1|.|TRBV5-8
TGTGCCAGCAGCAAGGACACTGACAATGAGCAGTTCTTC
CASSKDTDNEQFF
>.|13|TRBJ2-7|.|TRBV5-4
TGTGCCAGCAGCTTGTTCGGATTATACGAGCAGTACTTC
CASSLFGLYEQYF
>.|13|TRBJ2-7|.|TRBV19
TGTGCCAGTAGTACAACAGGTGTCTACGAGCAGTACTTC
CASSTTGVYEQYF
>TRBD1|14|TRBJ2-2|.|TRBV14
TGTGCCAGCACGCGACAGGGGAACACCGGGGAGCTGTTTTTT
CASTRQGNTGELFF
>.|12|TRBJ2-7|.|TRBV6-5
TGTGCCAGCAGTTCTTGGGGACGAGAGCAGTACTTC
CASSSWGREQYF
>.|13|TRBJ1-2|.|TRBV5-6
TGTGCCAGCAGCTTGGTCAGCGCCTATGGCTACACCTTC
CASSLVSAYGYTF
>TRBD2|17|TRBJ2-1|once|TRBV7-9
TGTGCCAGCAGCTCTAGCGGGGGAGCTATTATGGGGAATGAGCAGTTCTTC
CASSSSGGAIMGNEQFF
>.|13|TRBJ1-2|few|TRBV6-1
TGTGCCAGCAGCCGGGAATCTAACTATGGCTACACCTTC
CASSRESNYGYTF
>.|17|TRBJ2-3|.|TRBV7-6
TGTGCCAGCAGCCACCAACAGGGAGGGGGGGGCACAGATACGCAGTATTTT
CASSHQQGGGGTDTQYF
>.|15|TRBJ1-1|.|TRBV7-2
TGTGCCAGCAGCTTTAGGCCCCATCCGGACACTGAAGCTTTCTTT
CASSFRPHPDTEAFF
>.|14|TRBJ1-2|.|TRBV28
TGTGCCAGCAGTTTTGTCACTCGCAACTATGGCTACACCTTC
CASSFVTRNYGYTF